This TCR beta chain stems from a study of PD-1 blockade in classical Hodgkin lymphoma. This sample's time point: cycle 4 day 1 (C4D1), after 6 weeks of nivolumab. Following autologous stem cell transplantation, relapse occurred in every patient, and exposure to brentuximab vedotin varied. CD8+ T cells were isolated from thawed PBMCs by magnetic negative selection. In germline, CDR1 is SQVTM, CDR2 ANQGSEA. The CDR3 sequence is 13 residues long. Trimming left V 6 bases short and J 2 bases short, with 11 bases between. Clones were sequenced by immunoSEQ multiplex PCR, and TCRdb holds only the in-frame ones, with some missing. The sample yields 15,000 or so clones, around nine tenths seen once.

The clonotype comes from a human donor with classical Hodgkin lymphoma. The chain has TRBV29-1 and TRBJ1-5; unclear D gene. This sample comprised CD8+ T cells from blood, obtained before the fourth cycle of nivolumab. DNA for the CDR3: TGCAGCGTCCGACCCGATGGCAATCAGCCCCAGCATTTT. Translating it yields CSVRPDGNQPQHF.